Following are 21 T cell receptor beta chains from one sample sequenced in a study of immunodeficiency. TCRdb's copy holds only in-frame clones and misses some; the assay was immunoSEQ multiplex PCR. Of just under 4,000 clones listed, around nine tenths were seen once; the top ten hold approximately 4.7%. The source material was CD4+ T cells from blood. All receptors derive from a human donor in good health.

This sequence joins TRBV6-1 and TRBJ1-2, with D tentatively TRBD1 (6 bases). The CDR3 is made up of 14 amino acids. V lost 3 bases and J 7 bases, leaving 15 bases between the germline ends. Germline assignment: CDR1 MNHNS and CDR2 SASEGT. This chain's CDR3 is CASSEIGGLGGYTF. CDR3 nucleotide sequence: TGTGCCAGCAGTGAGATTGGGGGGCTGGGTGGCTACACCTTC.

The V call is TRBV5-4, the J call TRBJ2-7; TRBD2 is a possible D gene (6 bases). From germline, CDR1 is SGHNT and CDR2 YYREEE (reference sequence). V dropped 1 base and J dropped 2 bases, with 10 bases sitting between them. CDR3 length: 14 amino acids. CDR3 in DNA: TGTGCCAGCAGCTTGCGTAGCGGCACCTACGAGCAGTACTTC. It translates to CASSLRSGTYEQYF.

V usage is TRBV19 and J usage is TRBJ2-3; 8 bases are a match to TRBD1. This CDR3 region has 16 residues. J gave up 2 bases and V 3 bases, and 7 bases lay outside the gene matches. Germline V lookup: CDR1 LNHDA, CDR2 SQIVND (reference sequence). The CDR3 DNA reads TGTGCCAGTAGTATGCGGGGACAGGCCACCACAGATACGCAGTATTTT. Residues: CASSMRGQATTDTQYF.

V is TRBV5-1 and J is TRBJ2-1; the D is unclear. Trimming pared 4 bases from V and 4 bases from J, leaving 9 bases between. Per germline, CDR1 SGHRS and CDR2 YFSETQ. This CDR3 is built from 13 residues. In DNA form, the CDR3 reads TGCGCCAGCAGCCCTATCGGGTACAATGAGCAGTTCTTC. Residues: CASSPIGYNEQFF.

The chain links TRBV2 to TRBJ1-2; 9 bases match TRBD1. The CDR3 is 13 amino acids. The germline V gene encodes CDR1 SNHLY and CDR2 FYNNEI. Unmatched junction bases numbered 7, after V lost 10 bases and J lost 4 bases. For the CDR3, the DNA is TGTGCCAACTTGGACAGGGGAACCTATGGCTACACCTTC. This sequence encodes CANLDRGTYGYTF.

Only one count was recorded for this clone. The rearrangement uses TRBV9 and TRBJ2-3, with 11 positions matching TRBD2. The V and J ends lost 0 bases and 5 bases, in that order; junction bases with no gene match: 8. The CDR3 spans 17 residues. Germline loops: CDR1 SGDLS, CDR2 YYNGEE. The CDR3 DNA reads TGTGCCAGCAGCGTAGGGGTAGCGGGAGGGCCCCAAGATACGCAGTATTTT. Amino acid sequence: CASSVGVAGGPQDTQYF.

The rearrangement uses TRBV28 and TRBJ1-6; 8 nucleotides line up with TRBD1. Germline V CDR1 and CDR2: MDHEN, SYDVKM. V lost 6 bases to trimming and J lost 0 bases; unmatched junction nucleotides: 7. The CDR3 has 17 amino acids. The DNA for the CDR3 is TGTGCCAGCAGCCAACAGGGGGTGAGCTCCTATAATTCACCCCTCCACTTT. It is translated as CASSQQGVSSYNSPLHF.

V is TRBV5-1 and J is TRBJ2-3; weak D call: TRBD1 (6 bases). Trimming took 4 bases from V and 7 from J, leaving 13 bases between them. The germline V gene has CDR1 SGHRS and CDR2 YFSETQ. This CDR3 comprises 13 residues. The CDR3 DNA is TGCGCCAGCAGCCGGTCTTGGGACAATACGCAGTATTTT. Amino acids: CASSRSWDNTQYF.

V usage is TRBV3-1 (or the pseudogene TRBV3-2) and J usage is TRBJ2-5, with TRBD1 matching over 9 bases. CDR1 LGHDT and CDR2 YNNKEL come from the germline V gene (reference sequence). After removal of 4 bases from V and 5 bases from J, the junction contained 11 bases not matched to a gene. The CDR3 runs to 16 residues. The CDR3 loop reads CASSPDRGPWGETQYF. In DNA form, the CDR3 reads TGTGCCAGCAGCCCGGACAGGGGACCCTGGGGCGAGACCCAGTACTTC.

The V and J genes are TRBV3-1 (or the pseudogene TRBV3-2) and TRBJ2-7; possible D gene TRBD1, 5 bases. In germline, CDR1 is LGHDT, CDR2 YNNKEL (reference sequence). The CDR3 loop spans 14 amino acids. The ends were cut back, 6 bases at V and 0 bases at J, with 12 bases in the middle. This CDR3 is CASRPRGASYEQYF. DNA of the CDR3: TGTGCCAGCAGACCCCGTGGGGCCTCCTACGAGCAGTACTTC.

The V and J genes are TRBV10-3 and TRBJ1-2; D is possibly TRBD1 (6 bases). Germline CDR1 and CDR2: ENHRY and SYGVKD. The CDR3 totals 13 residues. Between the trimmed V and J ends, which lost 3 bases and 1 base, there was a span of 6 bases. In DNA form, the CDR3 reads TGTGCCATCAGTGAAGGGGGTAACTATGGCTACACCTTC. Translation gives CAISEGGNYGYTF.

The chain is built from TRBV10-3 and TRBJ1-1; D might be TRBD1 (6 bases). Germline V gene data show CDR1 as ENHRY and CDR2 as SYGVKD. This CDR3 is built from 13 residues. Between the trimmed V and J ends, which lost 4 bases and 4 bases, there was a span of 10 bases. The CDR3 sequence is CAISGGRGTEAFF. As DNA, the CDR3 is TGTGCCATCAGTGGGGGGCGCGGCACTGAAGCTTTCTTT.

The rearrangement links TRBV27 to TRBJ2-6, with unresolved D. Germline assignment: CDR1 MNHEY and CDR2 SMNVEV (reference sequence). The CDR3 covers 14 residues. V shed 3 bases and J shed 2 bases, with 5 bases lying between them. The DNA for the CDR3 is TGTGCCAGCAGTTTTGAGGCTGGGGCCAACGTCCTGACTTTC. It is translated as CASSFEAGANVLTF.

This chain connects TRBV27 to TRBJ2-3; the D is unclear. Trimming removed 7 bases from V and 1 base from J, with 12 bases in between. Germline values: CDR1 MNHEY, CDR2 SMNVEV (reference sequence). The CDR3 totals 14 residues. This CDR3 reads CASTPWAGTDTQYF. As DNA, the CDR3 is TGTGCCAGCACCCCGTGGGCCGGCACAGATACGCAGTATTTT.

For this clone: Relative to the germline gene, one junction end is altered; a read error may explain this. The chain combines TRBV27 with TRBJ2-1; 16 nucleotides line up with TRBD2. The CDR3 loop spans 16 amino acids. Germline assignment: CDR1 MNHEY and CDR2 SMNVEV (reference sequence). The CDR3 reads CASGGTSGRAYNEQFF. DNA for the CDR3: TGTGCCAGCGGGGGGACTAGCGGGAGGGCCTATAATGAGCAGTTCTTC.

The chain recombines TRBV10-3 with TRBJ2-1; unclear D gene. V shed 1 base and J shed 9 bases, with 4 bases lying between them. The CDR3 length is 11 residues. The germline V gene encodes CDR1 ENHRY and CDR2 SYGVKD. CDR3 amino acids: CAISELSEQFF. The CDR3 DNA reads TGTGCCATCAGTGAGTTGAGTGAGCAGTTCTTC.

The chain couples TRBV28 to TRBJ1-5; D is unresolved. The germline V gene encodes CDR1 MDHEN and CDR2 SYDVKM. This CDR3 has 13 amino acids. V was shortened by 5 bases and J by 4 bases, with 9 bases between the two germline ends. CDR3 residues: CASSQVYNQPQHF. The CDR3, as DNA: TGTGCCAGCAGTCAGGTCTATAATCAGCCCCAGCATTTT.

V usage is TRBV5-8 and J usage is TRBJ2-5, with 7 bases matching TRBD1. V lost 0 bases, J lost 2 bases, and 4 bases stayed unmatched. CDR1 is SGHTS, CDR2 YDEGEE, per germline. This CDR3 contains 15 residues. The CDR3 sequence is CASSLGDRTQETQYF. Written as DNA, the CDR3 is TGTGCCAGCAGCTTGGGGGACAGAACTCAAGAGACCCAGTACTTC.

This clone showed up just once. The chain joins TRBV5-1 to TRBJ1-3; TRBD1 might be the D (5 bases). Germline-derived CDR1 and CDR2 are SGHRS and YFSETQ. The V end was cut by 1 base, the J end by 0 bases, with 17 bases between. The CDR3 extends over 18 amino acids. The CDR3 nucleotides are TGCGCCAGCAGCTTGAGCTCGACAGCGGGATTCTCTGGAAACACCATATATTTT. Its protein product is CASSLSSTAGFSGNTIYF. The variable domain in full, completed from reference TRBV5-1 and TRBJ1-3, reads KAGVTQTPRYLIKTRGQQVTLSCSPISGHRSVSWYQQTPGQGLQFLFEYFSETQRNKGNFPGRFSGRQFSNSRSEMNVSTLELGDSALYLCASSLSSTAGFSGNTIYFGEGSWLTVV.

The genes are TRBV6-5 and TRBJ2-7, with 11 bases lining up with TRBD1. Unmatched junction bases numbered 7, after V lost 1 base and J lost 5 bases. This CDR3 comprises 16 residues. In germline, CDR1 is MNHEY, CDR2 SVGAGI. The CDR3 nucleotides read TGTGCCAGCAGTTACTTCCTTGGACAGGGGGCGAACGAGCAGTACTTC. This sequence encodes CASSYFLGQGANEQYF.

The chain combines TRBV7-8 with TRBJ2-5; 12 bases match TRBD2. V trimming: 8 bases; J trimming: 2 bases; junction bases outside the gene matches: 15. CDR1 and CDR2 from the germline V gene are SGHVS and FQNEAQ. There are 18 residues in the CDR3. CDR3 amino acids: CASSRGGLAGTIQETQYF. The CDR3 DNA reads TGTGCCAGCTCACGGGGGGGACTAGCGGGTACGATACAAGAGACCCAGTACTTC.